Listed below are T cell receptor beta chains from one sample, sequenced in a study of T-cell reconstitution after alpha-beta-depleted transplantation in children. TCRdb re-called the PCR reads with MiXCR, one entry per CDR3 protein. The table shows about 980,000 distinct CDR3 sequences, with about 31% occurring only once. The input for sequencing was PBMCs, mostly from graft donor cells, taken 360 days after TCRalphabeta/CD19-depleted stem cell transplant. Every receptor here comes from a boy in the first two years of life who had a stem cell transplant for SCID, so the T cells may come from the graft donor. The conserved cysteine and the conserved F or W are not part of the CDR3 here. The order of the fields is D gene, J gene, V gene, CDR3 protein. A D gene is named only where the DNA matches it firmly.

>-|TRBJ2-1|TRBV14
ASSPLGRVENEQF
>-|TRBJ2-3|TRBV5-1
ASSLVGHHTDTQY
>TRBD2|TRBJ2-5|TRBV12-3/TRBV12-4
ASSWGGGVEETQY
>TRBD1|TRBJ1-1|TRBV2
ASSLSGQGSTEAF
>-|TRBJ1-1|TRBV5-1
ASSLRGAMNTEAF
>TRBD2|TRBJ2-3|TRBV5-1
ASTYTGTKRTDTQY
>-|TRBJ1-3|TRBV12-3/TRBV12-4
ASSLRGGNTIY
>-|TRBJ1-2|TRBV4-3
ASSPQGKPSNYGYT
>-|TRBJ1-1|TRBV20-1
SAKGSDTEAF
>-|TRBJ2-2|TRBV12-3/TRBV12-4
ASTRRQPKAGELF
>TRBD2|TRBJ2-7|TRBV5-1
ASSPPGLAYYEQY
>-|TRBJ1-1|TRBV5-5
ASSLAGRANTEAF
>TRBD1|TRBJ2-7|TRBV5-1
ASSWIPRDRSYEQY
>-|TRBJ2-1|TRBV5-1
ASSPEGRNNEQF
>TRBD2|TRBJ2-3|TRBV24-1
ATSDPPGPGGAGTDTQY
>-|TRBJ2-1|TRBV9
ASNSGAIYNEQF
>-|TRBJ2-3|TRBV29-1
SVDMGGLGDTQY
>-|TRBJ2-3|TRBV3-1
ASSQQGLIITDTQY
>-|TRBJ2-7|TRBV12-3/TRBV12-4
ASSLGRSGSRDEQY
>-|TRBJ1-4|TRBV3-1
ASSLQGDWEKLF
>TRBD1|TRBJ2-1|TRBV30
AWSQGAYNEQF
>-|TRBJ2-1|TRBV20-1
SATRQPYNEQF
>-|TRBJ1-1|TRBV10-1
ASSEIGTGKAF
>TRBD1|TRBJ1-5|TRBV6-2/TRBV6-3
ASSYSRGIHALPNQPQH
>-|TRBJ1-5|TRBV20-1
SARAGARGGAQH
>-|TRBJ1-5|TRBV4-2
ASSQYQDVVGQPQH